What follows describes a single TCR beta chain. This entry comes from a study of T cell responses to AZD1222 COVID-19 vaccine. Generated by immunoSEQ multiplex PCR, the TCRdb table keeps only in-frame clones and is missing some. The top ten hold 20% to 25% of the sample, which has 130,000 or so clones, around 84% seen once. This CDR3 spans 14 amino acids. Germline loops: CDR1 DFQATT, CDR2 SNEGSKA (reference sequence). Trimming removed 3 bases from V and 5 bases from J, with 13 bases in between. V gene TRBV20-1 combines with J gene TRBJ1-4; TRBD1 is a possible D gene (6 bases). The source was peripheral blood, collected on day 0 of AZD1222 vaccination. The receptor was isolated from an adult in good health. CDR3 DNA sequence: TGCAGTGCTAGTAGAGGGGGGGCCAATGAAAAACTGTTTTTT. This translates into CSASRGGANEKLFF.